The 25 T cell receptor beta chains listed next were all sequenced from one sample in a study of vaccination and CD4 T cells after COVID-19. Researchers used the Oncomine TCR Beta short-read assay to sequence DNA from cultured CD4+ T cells. Using its own MiXCR run on the PCR reads, TCRdb lists one record per CDR3 protein. The data show around 9,700 distinct CDR3 sequences, 25% seen once. Which antigens these TCRs recognize remains unknown. As for treatment: roughly 11-day PBMC culture with coronavirus spike peptide pools or control peptides (ViraFEST assay). The source was CD4+ T cells from blood, cultured in vitro, collected after SARS-CoV-2 vaccination. The receptors derive from a human donor who had recovered from COVID-19.

This clonotype was observed a few times. The rearrangement joins TRBV5-1 to TRBJ2-7; the D gene is possibly TRBD1 (5 bases). The germline V and J ends were trimmed by 0 bases and 5 bases, with 6 bases remaining between them. Per germline, CDR1 SGHRS and CDR2 YFSETQ. This CDR3 spans 12 amino acids. In nucleotides, the CDR3 is TGCGCCAGCAGCTTGGGGGGCCACGAGCAGTACTTC. As protein: CASSLGGHEQYF.

The chain carries TRBV20-1 and TRBJ2-2, with 11 positions matching TRBD2. This CDR3 comprises 15 residues. V dropped 0 bases and J dropped 4; count of bases not matched to a gene: 1. Germline CDR1 is DFQATT and CDR2 is SNEGSKA (reference sequence). DNA for the CDR3: TGCAGTGCTAGAGATAGCGGGAGGGCCACCGGGGAGCTGTTTTTT. Translated: CSARDSGRATGELFF.

About this clonotype: Without the conserved terminal phenylalanine or tryptophan, this CDR3 likely stems from a read error. The chain recombines TRBV15 with TRBJ2-1, with TRBD2 identical over 7 bases. V shed 5 bases and J 6 bases; nucleotides not matched to a gene: 7. The germline CDR1 and CDR2 sequences are LNHNV and YYDKDF (reference sequence). The CDR3 runs 14 residues. The CDR3: CATSAGLEFNEQFV. The CDR3 coding sequence is TGTGCCACCAGCGCTGGACTAGAGTTCAATGAGCAGTTCGTC.

This chain uses TRBV19 with TRBJ2-1; 7 bases map to TRBD2. After removal of 5 bases from V and 10 bases from J, the junction contained 5 bases not matched to a gene. The CDR3 loop spans 12 amino acids. Per germline, CDR1 LNHDA and CDR2 SQIVND (reference sequence). CDR3 region: CASSSPGGEQFF. The DNA of the CDR3 is TGTGCCAGTAGTTCCCCCGGGGGGGAGCAGTTCTTC.

The gene calls are TRBV19 and TRBJ2-1, with 7 bases matching TRBD2. CDR1 and CDR2 from the germline V gene are LNHDA and SQIVND (reference sequence). V shed 5 bases and J 1 base; nucleotides not matched to a gene: 5. This CDR3 has 15 residues. DNA of the CDR3: TGTGCCAGTAGTTCTGGCGGGAGATCCTACAATGAGCAGTTCTTC. This codes for CASSSGGRSYNEQFF.

This clonotype was seen once. This rearrangement joins TRBV6-2 or TRBV6-3 to TRBJ2-3; 12 bases are shared with TRBD1. Unmatched junction bases numbered 6, after V lost 4 bases and J lost 4 bases. The CDR3 consists of 16 residues. Germline CDR1 and CDR2: MNHEY and SVGEGT. DNA for the CDR3: TGTGCCAGCAGTTCATCCGGGACAGGGGGCGCAGATACGCAGTATTTT. It specifies CASSSSGTGGADTQYF.

The table lists this clonotype with a few counts. CDR3 bases: TGTGCCAGCAGTAGCTCGACAGGGGGCGCAAATCAGCCCCAGCATTTT. Translated: CASSSSTGGANQPQHF. This sequence joins TRBV28 and TRBJ1-5; TRBD1 agrees at 10 bases. The CDR3 is made up of 16 amino acids. Trimming at V came to 5 bases and at J to 4 bases, leaving 8 bases not matched to a gene. Germline assignment: CDR1 MDHEN and CDR2 SYDVKM.

The chain couples TRBV20-1 to TRBJ2-1; D gene uncertain. V lost 3 bases, J lost 7 bases, and 13 bases lay in between. Germline CDR1 and CDR2: DFQATT and SNEGSKA (reference sequence). The CDR3 sequence is 13 residues long. CDR3 sequence (DNA): TGCAGTGCTAGGCCACCCACTCCGAATGAGCAGTTCTTC. Its translation is CSARPPTPNEQFF.

The rearrangement uses TRBV6-2 or TRBV6-3 and TRBJ2-5; D is uncertain. V gave up 0 bases and J gave up 5 bases, with 10 bases separating them. The germline CDR1 and CDR2 sequences are MNHEY and SVGEGT. The CDR3 length is 14 residues. The CDR3: CASSYSAVGETQYF. In DNA, the CDR3 is TGTGCCAGCAGTTACTCGGCGGTGGGGGAGACCCAGTACTTC.

The V call is TRBV7-9, the J call TRBJ1-5, with 7 bases fitting TRBD1. Germline V gives CDR1 SEHNR, CDR2 FQNEAQ (reference sequence). Trimming took 5 bases from V and 2 from J; bases not matched to a gene: 3. This CDR3 comprises 14 residues. The CDR3 sequence: CASSLGTGNQPQHF. The CDR3 DNA follows: TGTGCCAGCAGCCTCGGGACAGGCAATCAGCCCCAGCATTTT.

Relative to its sample, this clonotype is medium-sized. V usage is TRBV6-5 and J usage is TRBJ1-6, with a possible D match to TRBD1 (5 bases). The V and J ends lost 2 bases and 9 bases respectively, with 17 bases between them. This CDR3 comprises 16 residues. CDR1 and CDR2 (germline): MNHEY, SVGAGI. In nucleotides, the CDR3 is TGTGCCAGCAGTTACGGGCAGGCCTTGGGGGGTTCACCCCTCCACTTT. Its translation: CASSYGQALGGSPLHF.

V usage is TRBV10-3 and J usage is TRBJ2-7, with 7 bases identical to TRBD1. V lost 6 bases, J lost 6 bases, and 5 bases stayed unmatched. Per the germline V gene, CDR1 is ENHRY and CDR2 is SYGVKD. The CDR3 is made up of 12 amino acids. CDR3 in amino acids: CAISLTGFEQYF. CDR3 nucleotide sequence: TGTGCCATCAGCTTGACAGGGTTCGAGCAGTACTTC.

There are a few counts of this clonotype. The rearrangement links TRBV20-1 to TRBJ2-7, with 10 bases that match TRBD2. V shed 4 bases and J 3 bases; nucleotides not matched to a gene: 6. CDR1 is DFQATT and CDR2 is SNEGSKA in the germline V gene (reference sequence). The CDR3 loop spans 14 amino acids. CDR3 bases: TGCAGTGCTATAGGGCTAGCGGGAGACTACGAGCAGTACTTC. It is translated as CSAIGLAGDYEQYF.

This clonotype showed up just a few times. The chain carries TRBV20-1 and TRBJ2-7; tentatively, D is TRBD2 (6 bases). This CDR3 has 13 residues. V was shortened by 3 bases and J by 0 bases, with 9 bases between the two germline ends. Germline CDR1 DFQATT, CDR2 SNEGSKA (reference sequence). The CDR3 spells CSARRDSSYEQYF. As DNA, the CDR3 is TGCAGTGCTAGGCGGGACTCCTCCTACGAGCAGTACTTC.

This clonotype has only a few counts. The chain employs TRBV20-1 and TRBJ2-7; D gene unclear. Trimming took off 2 bases at V and 2 bases at J, with 7 bases between the two ends. CDR1 is DFQATT and CDR2 is SNEGSKA in the germline V gene (reference sequence). This CDR3 spans 12 amino acids. Written as DNA, the CDR3 is TGCAGTGCTAGACGGCAGGCCTACGAGCAGTACTTC. It codes for CSARRQAYEQYF.

This clonotype is medium-sized (0.01 to 0.1%) in the sample. The genes are TRBV7-2 and TRBJ2-5; D gene unclear. CDR3 length: 15 residues. Germline V lookup: CDR1 SGHTA, CDR2 FQGNSA. Trimming removed 1 base from V and 2 bases from J, with 11 bases in between. The CDR3 nucleotides read TGTGCCAGCAGCTTAGGTATTAGCAGGCAAGAGACCCAGTACTTC. This sequence encodes CASSLGISRQETQYF.

This clonotype is categorized as medium-sized. The V and J genes are TRBV20-1 and TRBJ1-6, with 8 bases lining up with TRBD1. Trimming took 5 bases from V and 3 from J; bases not matched to a gene: 6. From germline, CDR1 is DFQATT and CDR2 SNEGSKA (reference sequence). This CDR3 has 15 residues. DNA of the CDR3: TGCAGTGCTTCAGGGGGCGAACTCTATAATTCACCCCTCCACTTT. Translated: CSASGGELYNSPLHF.

The chain employs TRBV28 and TRBJ1-2, with a tentative D call TRBD1 (5 bases). CDR1 and CDR2 from the germline V gene are MDHEN and SYDVKM. This CDR3 comprises 17 residues. Trimming cost V 1 base and J 0 bases, with 15 bases left between them. CDR3 loop: CASSLSGRDPSNYGYTF. CDR3 nucleotide sequence: TGTGCCAGCAGTTTATCGGGCAGGGATCCCTCTAACTATGGCTACACCTTC.

The chain joins TRBV18 to TRBJ2-5; possible D gene TRBD2, 5 bases. The germline gives CDR1 KGHSH, CDR2 LQKENI. V dropped 6 bases and J dropped 7 bases, with 21 bases sitting between them. This CDR3 has 15 residues. The CDR3 sequence is CASSRNDVPSGTQYF. The CDR3 DNA is TGTGCCAGCTCGAGAAACGACGTGCCGAGCGGGACCCAGTACTTC.

A single count supports this clonotype. The junction does not match germline at one end; this may be a read error. V is TRBV20-1 and J is TRBJ2-1; maybe TRBD2 (5 bases). The CDR3 length is 15 residues. Looked up from germline, CDR1 is DFQATT and CDR2 is SNEGSKA (reference sequence). The CDR3 region is CSASLTINPRLEQSF. The CDR3 DNA is TGCAGTGCCTCCCTGACTATCAATCCCCGCCTGGAGCAGTCCTTC.

The chain recombines TRBV27 with TRBJ1-1, with 11 bases identical to TRBD1. Germline CDR1 MNHEY, CDR2 SMNVEV (reference sequence). The length of the CDR3 is 21 residues. V dropped 4 bases and J dropped 3; count of bases not matched to a gene: 22. The DNA of the CDR3 is TGTGCCAGCAGTTCCCACCTCTGGACAGGGGGCGTCTCTGCGCGGGACACTGAAGCTTTCTTT. It yields the protein CASSSHLWTGGVSARDTEAFF.

The rearrangement uses TRBV20-1 and TRBJ2-1; 8 bases align to TRBD1. V shed 0 bases and J 5 bases; nucleotides not matched to a gene: 9. Germline-derived CDR1 and CDR2 are DFQATT and SNEGSKA (reference sequence). This CDR3 spans 16 amino acids. The CDR3 DNA reads TGCAGTGCTAGAGATGCGAGGACAGGGACAAACAATGAGCAGTTCTTC. Its translation is CSARDARTGTNNEQFF.

This clonotype showed up just a few times. In nucleotides, the CDR3 is TGCAGTGCTAGGGTAGACAGACAAGAGACCCAGTACTTC. It yields the protein CSARVDRQETQYF. The chain combines TRBV20-1 with TRBJ2-5, with a possible D match to TRBD1 (5 bases). This CDR3 spans 13 amino acids. Germline V gene data show CDR1 as DFQATT and CDR2 as SNEGSKA (reference sequence). Trimming shortened V by 3 bases and J by 2 bases, and 10 bases separated the two germline ends.

As DNA, the CDR3 is TGCAGTGCCCACAGGGGGACCTACGAGCAGTACTTC. This codes for CSAHRGTYEQYF. The genes are TRBV20-1 and TRBJ2-7; 8 nucleotides match TRBD1. J lost 2 bases, V lost 6 bases, and 3 bases had no gene match. Germline loops: CDR1 DFQATT, CDR2 SNEGSKA (reference sequence). This CDR3 contains 12 residues.

The genes are TRBV6-1 and TRBJ1-1, with D tentatively TRBD1 (6 bases). Germline CDR1 is MNHNS and CDR2 is SASEGT. The V and J ends lost 6 bases and 8 bases respectively, with 19 bases between them. The CDR3 has 14 residues. As DNA, the CDR3 is TGTGCCAGCAGACTCCAACCCCAAACAGGGGAAGCTTTCTTT. It is translated as CASRLQPQTGEAFF.